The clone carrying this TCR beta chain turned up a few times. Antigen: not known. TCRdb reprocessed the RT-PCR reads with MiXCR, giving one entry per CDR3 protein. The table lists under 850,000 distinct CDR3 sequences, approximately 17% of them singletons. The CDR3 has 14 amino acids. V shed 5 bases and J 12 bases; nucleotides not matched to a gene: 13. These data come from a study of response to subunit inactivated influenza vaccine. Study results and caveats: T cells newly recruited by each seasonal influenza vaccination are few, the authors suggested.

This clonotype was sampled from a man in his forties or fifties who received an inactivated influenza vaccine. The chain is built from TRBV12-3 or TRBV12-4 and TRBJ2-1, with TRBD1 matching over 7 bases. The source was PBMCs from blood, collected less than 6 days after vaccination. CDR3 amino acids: CASSPYGTESRQFF. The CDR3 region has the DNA TGTGCCAGCAGTCCCTACGGGACAGAGAGTAGGCAGTTCTTC.